The 5 T cell receptor beta chains reported below all come from one sample, sequenced in a study of human T cells and chemical hapten exposure. TCRdb ran MiXCR on the RACE reads and lists one entry per CDR3 protein. The sample yields around 100,000 distinct CDR3 sequences, over 10% seen once. Stated time point: patch test 2, 6 weeks after DPC sensitization. The treatment denotes: therapeutic diphenylcyclopropenone sensitization with weekly scalp DPC. The sample in question was whole blood, obtained in connection with sensitization to the hapten diphenylcyclopropenone (DPC). Receptors were obtained from a middle-aged woman with alopecia areata. Some clones in this sample may be carry-over from other donors' samples.

This clonotype has a handful of counts. The CDR3, as DNA: TGTGCCAGCAGCACCGACAGGGACCGGGGCACTGAAGCTTTCTTT. Its protein product is CASSTDRDRGTEAFF. This chain connects TRBV5-4 to TRBJ1-1, with 7 nucleotides matching TRBD1. The CDR3 totals 15 residues. CDR1 and CDR2 from the germline V gene are SGHNT and YYREEE (reference sequence). V dropped 4 bases and J dropped 4; count of bases not matched to a gene: 10.

V gene TRBV20-1 combines with J gene TRBJ2-2; 10 bases are shared with TRBD2. The CDR3 covers 16 residues. Germline loops: CDR1 DFQATT, CDR2 SNEGSKA (reference sequence). The V and J ends lost 0 bases and 5 bases, in that order; junction bases with no gene match: 6. The CDR3 spells CSARESLAGETGELFF. CDR3 nucleotides: TGCAGTGCTAGAGAGTCGCTAGCGGGAGAAACCGGGGAGCTGTTTTTT.

This clonotype was counted a few times. This chain connects TRBV3-1 to TRBJ1-1; 8 bases map to TRBD1. Per the germline V gene, CDR1 is LGHDT and CDR2 is YNNKEL (reference sequence). J lost 0 bases, V lost 4 bases, and 22 bases had no gene match. CDR3 length: 21 amino acids. CDR3 DNA: TGTGCCAGCAGCCCCTCTTGGGAAGTTCGGCAGGGGGCTTTGGTGAACACTGAAGCTTTCTTT. Translation: CASSPSWEVRQGALVNTEAFF.

At least ten counts were recorded for this clonotype. The chain joins TRBV18 to TRBJ1-1; no reliable D call. From germline, CDR1 is KGHSH and CDR2 LQKENI. Trimming removed 3 bases at V and 3 bases at J, with 8 bases between. The CDR3 runs 13 residues. CDR3 sequence reads: CASSPGRDTEAFF. CDR3 in DNA: TGTGCCAGCTCACCGGGGAGGGACACTGAAGCTTTCTTT.

The chain recombines TRBV29-1 with TRBJ2-7; 7 bases align to TRBD1. The CDR3 spans 13 residues. The junction had 4 bases not matched to a gene; V was cut back by 4 bases and J by 1 base. CDR1 is SQVTM and CDR2 is ANQGSEA in the germline V gene. The CDR3 sequence is CSVARTGSYEQYF. The CDR3 coding sequence is TGCAGCGTTGCCCGGACAGGTTCCTACGAGCAGTACTTC.